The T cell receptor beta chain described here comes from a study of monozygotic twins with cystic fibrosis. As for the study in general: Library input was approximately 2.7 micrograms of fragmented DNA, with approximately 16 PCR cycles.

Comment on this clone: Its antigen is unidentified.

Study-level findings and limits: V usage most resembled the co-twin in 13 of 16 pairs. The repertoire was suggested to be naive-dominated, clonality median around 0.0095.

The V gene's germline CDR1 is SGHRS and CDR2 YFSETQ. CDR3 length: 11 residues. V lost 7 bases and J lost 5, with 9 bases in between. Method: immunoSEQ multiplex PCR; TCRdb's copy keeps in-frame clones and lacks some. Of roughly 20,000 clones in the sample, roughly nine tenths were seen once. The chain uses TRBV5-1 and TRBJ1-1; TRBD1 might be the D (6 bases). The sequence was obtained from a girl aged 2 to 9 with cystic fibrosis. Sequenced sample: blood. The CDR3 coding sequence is TGCGCCAGCCGACAGGAGACTGAAGCTTTCTTT. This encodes CASRQETEAFF.